These 2 T cell receptor beta chains originate from one sample sequenced in a study of shared clonotypes between healthy human individuals. Only in-frame clones appear in the TCRdb table, and some are missing; sequencing was by immunoSEQ multiplex PCR. The data hold about 680,000 clones, with roughly 94% observed a single time. CD45RO-negative cells were positively selected for CCR7, leaving out terminally differentiated effector memory CD45RA+ cells. Sequenced material: naive CD8+ T cells sorted from blood. The receptors were sampled from a young man in good health.

This clone was picked up one time. This chain links TRBV19 with TRBJ2-7, with no clear D. The CDR3 is 16 residues long. CDR1 LNHDA and CDR2 SQIVND come from the germline V gene (reference sequence). V lost 1 base and J 6 bases, leaving 19 bases between the germline ends. Here the CDR3 reads CASSIVSGSPRSEQYF. CDR3 DNA sequence: TGTGCCAGTAGTATAGTTTCAGGCAGCCCACGCTCCGAGCAGTACTTC.

The chain has TRBV6-5 and TRBJ2-5, with D perhaps being TRBD1 or TRBD2 (6 bases each). The V end was cut by 4 bases, the J end by 1 base, with 13 bases between. CDR3 size: 15 residues. Germline-derived CDR1 and CDR2 are MNHEY and SVGAGI. CDR3 sequence reads: CASSWTRGRQETQYF. DNA for the CDR3: TGTGCCAGCAGTTGGACCCGGGGGCGCCAAGAGACCCAGTACTTC.